Listed below are T cell receptor beta chains from one sample, sequenced in a study of human T cells and chemical hapten exposure. TCRdb analysed the 5' RACE reads with MiXCR anew, one entry per CDR3 protein. This sample has under 150,000 distinct CDR3 sequences, with approximately 20% found just once. Receptors were obtained from a human donor in good health. Both conserved end residues are part of each CDR3. The order of the fields is clone size, D gene, V gene, J gene, CDR3 DNA, CDR3 protein. A D gene is named only where the DNA matches it firmly. A clone size is listed for some rows: how often the clone was seen (once, few, many), or a class if it is expanded.

>NA|NA|TRBV6-5|TRBJ1-1
TGTGCCAGCAGTTACTCGCCACAAGCTCCTGAAGCTTTCTTT
CASSYSPQAPEAFF
>few|TRBD1|TRBV28|TRBJ2-7
TGTGCCAGCAAGAGACAGGGGGTTCTATACGAGCAGTACTTC
CASKRQGVLYEQYF
>NA|TRBD1|TRBV28|TRBJ1-2
TGTGCCAGCAGTCCCCCAGGGGGCGGGGGCTACACCTTC
CASSPPGGGGYTF
>NA|NA|TRBV6-5|TRBJ1-5
TGTGCCAGCAGTTACCAGGCAAGCAATCAGCCCCAGCATTTT
CASSYQASNQPQHF
>NA|NA|TRBV30|TRBJ1-6
TGTGCCTGGATCACCCCGGGATACGATAATTCACCCCTCCACTTT
CAWITPGYDNSPLHF
>NA|NA|TRBV5-1|TRBJ1-1
TGCGCCAGCAGCTTGAGGGCCACACCGAACACTGAAGCTTTCTTT
CASSLRATPNTEAFF
>NA|NA|TRBV18|TRBJ1-1
TGTGCCAGCTCACCACCGGACGGACTTACTATGGAAGCTTTCTTT
CASSPPDGLTMEAFF
>NA|NA|TRBV19|TRBJ1-5
TGTGCCACCCGGGACAACAGCAATCAGCCCCAGCATTTT
CATRDNSNQPQHF
>NA|NA|TRBV28|TRBJ1-4
TGTGCCAGCAGAGACGGGAGAGAAAAACTGTTTTTT
CASRDGREKLFF
>NA|NA|TRBV7-6|TRBJ1-4
TGTGCCAGCAGCTTAGCAACTAATGAAAAACTGTTTTTT
CASSLATNEKLFF
>once|NA|TRBV28|TRBJ1-2
TGTGCCAGCAGTTTACTTCCAGGGCCCTATGGCTACACCTTC
CASSLLPGPYGYTF
>few|TRBD1|TRBV7-9|TRBJ2-7
TGTGCCAGCAGCTCGCTCGGACAGGGAAAGTCCTACGAGCAGTACTTC
CASSSLGQGKSYEQYF
>few|TRBD1|TRBV30|TRBJ1-1
TGTGCCTGGAGTACCGGGACAGGGGGAAACACTGAAGCTTTCTTT
CAWSTGTGGNTEAFF
>NA|NA|TRBV28|TRBJ2-7
TGTGCCAGCAGTTCCCGGGCAGCTGAGTGGTACTTC
CASSSRAAEWYF
>few|TRBD1|TRBV6-5|TRBJ1-5
TGTGCCAGCAGCAATACAGGGGACAGCAATCAGCCCCAGCATTTT
CASSNTGDSNQPQHF
>NA|TRBD1|TRBV30|TRBJ2-2
TGTGCCTGGCGAGGAACAGGGGATGCCCGGGAGCTGTTTTTT
CAWRGTGDARELFF
>NA|TRBD2|TRBV7-9|TRBJ2-1
TGTGCCAGCAGCTTAATCCGTAGCGGGCCCCACAATGAGCAGTTCTTC
CASSLIRSGPHNEQFF
>few|NA|TRBV7-9|TRBJ2-1
TGTGCCAGCAGCTTGAGGGAATCTGGCAATGAGCAGTTCTTC
CASSLRESGNEQFF
>few|TRBD1|TRBV28|TRBJ2-5
TGTGCCAGCAGTTTTGGGGACAGGGCTCAAGAGACCCAGTACTTC
CASSFGDRAQETQYF
>NA|NA|TRBV4-1|TRBJ2-1
TGCGCCAGCAGCCACTGGAAAGGGAGCTACAATGAGCAGTTCTTC
CASSHWKGSYNEQFF
>NA|TRBD1|TRBV5-5|TRBJ2-1
TGTGCCAGCAACCCCCGACAGGGATTCCTCCGCCTTGCCTACAATGAGCAGTTCTTC
CASNPRQGFLRLAYNEQFF
>NA|TRBD1|TRBV5-1|TRBJ2-5
TGCGCCAGTCATTCATCGGGACAGCCACAAGAGACCCAGTACTTC
CASHSSGQPQETQYF